Each of the 23 T cell receptor beta chains below was sequenced from the same sample in a study of PD-L1 blockade in urothelial cancer. Time point indicated: pretreatment peripheral blood. Some clones are missing from TCRdb's copy, which holds only in-frame ones; the method was immunoSEQ multiplex PCR. The sample includes more than 50,000 clones, 81% of them seen just once. The source was PBMCs, collected around atezolizumab (anti-PD-L1) treatment. The receptors were sampled from a man between 65 and 80 years old with urothelial cancer.

Points on this clone: The sample holds other DNA sequences that translate to the same CDR3. As DNA, the CDR3 is TGCAGCGTTGGGAGACAGGGAGAGACCCAGTACTTC. It is translated as CSVGRQGETQYF. The rearrangement uses TRBV29-1 and TRBJ2-5; 7 bases line up with TRBD1. The germline V gene has CDR1 SQVTM and CDR2 ANQGSEA. There are 12 residues in the CDR3. The J segment lost 4 bases and the V segment lost 4 bases, leaving 3 bases of the junction unmatched.

On this clone: The same CDR3 also results from other DNA sequences found in this sample. The chain employs TRBV2 and TRBJ1-4; 9 positions match TRBD1. Germline V gene lookup returns CDR1 SNHLY and CDR2 FYNNEI. This CDR3 has 13 residues. V shed 6 bases and J 7 bases; nucleotides not matched to a gene: 3. The CDR3 DNA reads TGTGCCAGCAGGACGGACAGGGGTGAAAAACTGTTTTTT. This translates into CASRTDRGEKLFF.

This rearrangement joins TRBV29-1 to TRBJ2-2; the D is unclear. Germline assignment: CDR1 SQVTM and CDR2 ANQGSEA. There are 12 residues in the CDR3. V was pared by 4 bases and J by 1 base, with 4 bases between. Here the CDR3 reads CSVGQNTGELFF. The CDR3 region has the DNA TGCAGCGTTGGGCAGAACACCGGGGAGCTGTTTTTT.

The chain links TRBV12-5 to TRBJ1-1, with D possibly TRBD1 on 5 matching bases. Germline V gives CDR1 LGHNT, CDR2 FRNRAP. This CDR3 contains 16 residues. Between the trimmed V and J ends, which lost 6 bases and 1 base, there was a span of 18 bases. The CDR3 DNA is TGTGCTAGTGGACCTTCGGCGTCGGGGGGGAACACTGAAGCTTTCTTT. It codes for CASGPSASGGNTEAFF.

This clone was recorded at least ten times. The CDR3 bases are TGCGCCAGCAGCACCTCCGGGACAGGGAACACCATATATTTT. Protein sequence: CASSTSGTGNTIYF. This sequence joins TRBV5-1 and TRBJ1-3; 9 bases fit TRBD1. Germline CDR1 is SGHRS and CDR2 is YFSETQ. With V trimmed by 4 bases and J by 7 bases, 6 bases remained unmatched. The CDR3 is 14 amino acids.

The V and J genes are TRBV28 and TRBJ1-4; 8 nucleotides line up with TRBD1. J was trimmed by 10 bases and V by 5 bases; bases with no gene match: 15. The CDR3 has 16 residues. Germline V CDR1 and CDR2: MDHEN, SYDVKM. CDR3 in amino acids: CASSPNPQGALGKLFF. CDR3 coding DNA: TGTGCCAGCAGTCCAAACCCCCAGGGGGCGCTTGGAAAACTGTTTTTT.

The chain carries TRBV28 and TRBJ2-7; 9 positions agree with TRBD2. The CDR3 length is 15 residues. The junction had 6 bases not matched to a gene; V was cut back by 6 bases and J by 0 bases. From germline, CDR1 is MDHEN and CDR2 SYDVKM. CDR3 region: CASRPQLAGSYEQYF. CDR3 nucleotide sequence: TGTGCCAGCAGGCCCCAACTAGCGGGCTCCTACGAGCAGTACTTC.

This rearrangement joins TRBV25-1 to TRBJ2-5, with 13 bases lining up with TRBD2. The CDR3 runs 16 residues. Per the germline V gene, CDR1 is MGHDK and CDR2 is SYGVNS. With 5 bases clipped from V and 0 bases from J, the junction kept 3 bases outside the gene matches. This CDR3 reads CASSKGTSGNQETQYF. DNA of the CDR3: TGTGCCAGCAGTAAGGGGACTAGCGGGAACCAAGAGACCCAGTACTTC.

CDR3 residues: CASSSLWGVSGKLIYNEQFF. CDR3 nucleotides: TGTGCCAGCAGCTCGCTCTGGGGGGTTAGCGGAAAACTAATTTACAATGAGCAGTTCTTC. The rearrangement joins TRBV28 to TRBJ2-1, with D perhaps matching TRBD2 (6 bases). Trimming removed 6 bases from V and 4 bases from J, with 31 bases in between. This CDR3 region has 20 residues. Germline-derived CDR1 and CDR2 are MDHEN and SYDVKM.

The chain joins TRBV5-4 to TRBJ2-1; tentatively, D is TRBD1 (5 bases). Trimming removed 0 bases at V and 0 bases at J, with 7 bases between. CDR3 length equals 15 residues. Germline V gives CDR1 SGHNT, CDR2 YYREEE (reference sequence). CDR3: CASSLGRDSYNEQFF. DNA for the CDR3: TGTGCCAGCAGCTTGGGCAGGGACTCCTACAATGAGCAGTTCTTC.

The V call is TRBV5-4, the J call TRBJ1-2, with a possible D match to TRBD1 (5 bases). The germline gives CDR1 SGHNT, CDR2 YYREEE (reference sequence). Trimming shortened V by 5 bases and J by 6 bases, and 11 bases separated the two germline ends. The CDR3 is 12 amino acids. CDR3 protein: CASRGQEDGYTF. The CDR3 DNA is TGTGCCAGCAGGGGGCAGGAAGATGGCTACACCTTC.

This chain uses TRBV7-9 with TRBJ2-7; 10 nucleotides agree with TRBD1. There are 14 residues in the CDR3. Germline trimming cut 6 bases from V and 0 bases from J; bases unmatched to any gene: 2. Germline V CDR1 and CDR2: SEHNR, FQNEAQ (reference sequence). The DNA for the CDR3 is TGTGCCAGCAGGGGACAGGGGCTCTCCTACGAGCAGTACTTC. It yields the protein CASRGQGLSYEQYF.

V is TRBV13 and J is TRBJ1-4; D is uncertain. Per the germline V gene, CDR1 is PRHDT and CDR2 is FYEKMQ (reference sequence). V was cut by 1 base and J by 10 bases, with 10 bases left in between. CDR3 length: 13 amino acids. Here the CDR3 DNA reads TGTGCCAGCAGCTTAGACCCGGTGCGAAAACTGTTTTTT. Protein sequence: CASSLDPVRKLFF. Filled out from reference TRBV13 and TRBJ1-4, the complete variable domain reads AAGVIQSPRHLIKEKRETATLKCYPIPRHDTVYWYQQGPGQDPQFLISFYEKMQSDKGSIPDRFSAQQFSDYHSELNMSSLELGDSALYFCASSLDPVRKLFFGSGTQLSVL.

The sample holds a few counts of this clone. This rearrangement joins TRBV6-6 to TRBJ2-2, with 7 bases lining up with TRBD2. CDR3 length: 15 amino acids. The J segment lost 7 bases and the V segment lost 0 bases, leaving 5 bases of the junction unmatched. Germline loops: CDR1 MNHNY, CDR2 SVGAGI (reference sequence). CDR3 amino acids: CASSYSPGGFGELFF. In DNA, the CDR3 is TGTGCCAGCAGTTACTCGCCCGGGGGGTTCGGGGAGCTGTTTTTT.

This chain joins TRBV14 and TRBJ1-2; D remains ambiguous. This CDR3 has 13 residues. V was cut by 3 bases and J by 7 bases, with 12 bases left in between. In germline, CDR1 is SGHDN, CDR2 FVKESK. CDR3 region: CASSQVNGVGYTF. The CDR3, as DNA: TGTGCCAGCAGCCAGGTGAACGGAGTTGGCTACACCTTC. Using reference TRBV14 and TRBJ1-2 for the parts outside the CDR3, the full variable domain is EAGVTQFPSHSVIEKGQTVTLRCDPISGHDNLYWYRRVMGKEIKFLLHFVKESKQDESGMPNNRFLAERTGGTYSTLKVQPAELEDSGVYFCASSQVNGVGYTFGSGTRLTVV.

The chain is built from TRBV19 and TRBJ1-5, with D possibly matching TRBD1 (5 bases). This CDR3 spans 21 amino acids. Germline values: CDR1 LNHDA, CDR2 SQIVND (reference sequence). V was cut by 1 base and J by 1 base, with 26 bases left in between. CDR3 sequence (DNA): TGTGCCAGTAGTATAGTCCAAGGGGCACTCTTCGAATCAGGGAGCAATCAGCCCCAGCATTTT. This translates into CASSIVQGALFESGSNQPQHF.

Points on this clone: The junction departs from germline at one end; a sequencing error may be responsible. This chain uses TRBV23-1 with TRBJ1-2; D may be TRBD1 (6 bases). TRBV23-1 is identified as an open reading frame with a role that is uncertain. This CDR3 is built from 13 residues. The CDR3 region has the DNA TGCGCCAGCGGTCACACAGGGACCTATGGCTACACCTTC. Translating it yields CASGHTGTYGYTF.

The chain joins TRBV30 to TRBJ2-7, with D perhaps matching TRBD1 (5 bases). Trimming removed 0 bases at V and 0 bases at J, with 9 bases between. Per the germline V gene, CDR1 is GTSNPN and CDR2 is SVGIG (reference sequence). The CDR3 extends over 14 amino acids. DNA of the CDR3: TGTGCCTGGAGTGTACGAGACAGCTCCTACGAGCAGTACTTC. Its protein is CAWSVRDSSYEQYF.

The chain has TRBV4-2 and TRBJ2-1; no reliable D call. CDR1 and CDR2 (germline): LGHNA, YNFKEQ. V lost 3 bases and J lost 5, with 20 bases in between. CDR3 length: 17 residues. The CDR3 nucleotides are TGTGCCAGCAGCCAGATGCCAGGTACGGTAAAAAACAATGAGCAGTTCTTC. Its protein is CASSQMPGTVKNNEQFF.

The genes are TRBV5-1 and TRBJ2-1; 7 bases are a match to TRBD2. The junction had 4 bases not matched to a gene; V was cut back by 7 bases and J by 0 bases. The CDR3 runs to 14 residues. Germline V gives CDR1 SGHRS, CDR2 YFSETQ. The CDR3 sequence: CASFSGGSYNEQFF. DNA for the CDR3: TGCGCCAGCTTCTCGGGAGGCTCCTACAATGAGCAGTTCTTC.

This clone was counted only a few times. The chain uses TRBV7-9 and TRBJ2-1, with TRBD2 identical over 7 bases. Per germline, CDR1 SEHNR and CDR2 FQNEAQ (reference sequence). V dropped 2 bases and J dropped 3; count of bases not matched to a gene: 1. This CDR3 is 14 amino acids long. The CDR3 sequence: CASSLSGNYNEQFF. The CDR3 DNA reads TGTGCCAGCAGCTTAAGCGGGAACTACAATGAGCAGTTCTTC. The full variable domain, its missing parts supplied by reference TRBV7-9 and TRBJ2-1, is DTGVSQNPRHKITKRGQNVTFRCDPISEHNRLYWYRQTLGQGPEFLTYFQNEAQLEKSRLLSDRFSAERPKGSFSTLEIQRTEQGDSAMYLCASSLSGNYNEQFFGPGTRLTVL.

This chain links TRBV6-5 with TRBJ1-1, with 7 nucleotides matching TRBD1. Germline trimming cut 6 bases from V and 10 bases from J; bases unmatched to any gene: 14. Germline lookup yields CDR1 MNHEY and CDR2 SVGAGI. The CDR3 runs 14 residues. The CDR3 nucleotides are TGTGCCAGCAGACCCGACAGGGACCCCGGCTTAGCTTTCTTT. Translation: CASRPDRDPGLAFF.

This clone has a handful of counts. This sequence joins TRBV6-1 and TRBJ1-2, with TRBD1 as a possible D gene (5 bases). This CDR3 comprises 12 residues. V was pared by 6 bases and J by 6 bases, with 11 bases between. Germline V gene data show CDR1 as MNHNS and CDR2 as SASEGT. The CDR3 loop reads CASRYRTHGYTF. As DNA, the CDR3 is TGTGCCAGCAGATACAGGACCCATGGCTACACCTTC.